This TCR beta chain was sequenced during a study of cytotoxic CD8 clonotypes in ibrutinib-treated CLL. Study-level background: Samples showed on average about 260,000 productive templates and tens of thousands of productive rearrangements.

The CDR3 consists of 14 residues. Trimming removed 5 bases at V and 4 bases at J, with 14 bases between. Germline CDR1 reads LGHNA; CDR2 reads YSLEER. This clone was recorded once. Data came from immunoSEQ multiplex PCR; TCRdb stores just in-frame clones and leaves some out. The sample lists around 310,000 clones; 80% were seen once. This TCR was sampled from a human donor with chronic lymphocytic leukemia. V is TRBV4-3 and J is TRBJ1-2, with D possibly TRBD1 on 5 matching bases. Sequenced here: PBMCs, sampled before ibrutinib treatment. This CDR3 reads CASSSGTYGYGYTF. The DNA for the CDR3 is TGCGCCAGCAGCTCAGGGACTTACGGCTATGGCTACACCTTC.